Below are 28 T cell receptor beta chains sequenced from a single sample in a study of blood T cells in healthy people across ages. The second PCR ran roughly 6 to 12 cycles with a sample-barcoded 5' primer and J-beta primers. Via MiXCR, TCRdb re-called the 5' RACE reads, giving one row per CDR3 protein. The table records around 1,500,000 distinct CDR3 sequences, 28% of them present only once. Source material: blood. Receptor source: a woman aged 25 to 39 in good health.

The V and J genes are TRBV20-1 and TRBJ2-4; 10 nucleotides match TRBD2. The tail of the sequence fits TRBJ2-5 better, so the J call may be wrong. This CDR3 comprises 14 residues. CDR1 DFQATT and CDR2 SNEGSKA come from the germline V gene (reference sequence). DNA for the CDR3: TGCAGTGCCCCGAGCGGGGGGGCCCAAGAGACCCAGTACTTC. Translation gives CSAPSGGAQETQYF.

V is TRBV14 and J is TRBJ2-4; TRBD2 matches at 10 bases. Germline V gene sequence: CDR1 SGHDN, CDR2 FVKESK. The V and J ends lost 4 bases and 9 bases, in that order; junction bases with no gene match: 12. The CDR3 contains 16 residues. CDR3 sequence reads: CASSLTGLALRGIQYF. Written as DNA, the CDR3 is TGTGCCAGCAGCCTTACGGGACTAGCGCTACGGGGCATTCAGTACTTC. The whole variable domain, remainder taken from reference TRBV14 and TRBJ2-4, is EAGVTQFPSHSVIEKGQTVTLRCDPISGHDNLYWYRRVMGKEIKFLLHFVKESKQDESGMPNNRFLAERTGGTYSTLKVQPAELEDSGVYFCASSLTGLALRGIQYFGAGTRLSVL.

The chain employs TRBV20-1 and TRBJ2-7; 9 bases map to TRBD2. CDR1 DFQATT and CDR2 SNEGSKA come from the germline V gene (reference sequence). The J segment lost 6 bases and the V segment lost 0 bases, leaving 3 bases of the junction unmatched. CDR3 length: 13 amino acids. In DNA form, the CDR3 reads TGCAGTGCTAGAGAACGAGCGGGGGGCGAGCAGTACTTC. Translating gives CSARERAGGEQYF.

A few counts support this clonotype. The chain links TRBV7-9 to TRBJ2-1; D remains ambiguous. Germline assignment: CDR1 SEHNR and CDR2 FQNEAQ (reference sequence). The CDR3 spans 13 residues. Trimming removed 5 bases from V and 5 bases from J, with 10 bases in between. The CDR3 reads CASSTGPNNEQFF. CDR3 sequence (DNA): TGTGCCAGCAGCACCGGACCCAACAATGAGCAGTTCTTC.

The J gene is TRBJ2-3, the V gene TRBV7-2; perhaps TRBD2 as D (6 bases). In germline, CDR1 is SGHTA, CDR2 FQGNSA. The CDR3 has 16 residues. V shed 2 bases and J shed 5 bases, with 17 bases lying between them. The CDR3 bases are TGTGCCAGCAGCTTAAGACTTTGGGCGGGGCTAGATACGCAGTATTTT. Its translation is CASSLRLWAGLDTQYF.

V usage is TRBV5-1 and J usage is TRBJ1-1, with D hard to call. The CDR3 extends over 14 amino acids. Deletions cut 4 bases from V and 7 bases from J, with 17 bases between. Germline V CDR1 and CDR2: SGHRS, YFSETQ. In DNA form, the CDR3 reads TGCGCCAGCAGCATGGACGGGGTCCCGGATGAAGCTTTCTTT. This translates into CASSMDGVPDEAFF.

This clonotype was seen only a few times. The rearrangement uses TRBV4-1 and TRBJ1-1, with D unresolved. The CDR3 has 14 residues. Germline V gene data show CDR1 as MGHRA and CDR2 as YSYEKL. The V and J ends lost 2 bases and 0 bases respectively, with 7 bases between them. In DNA form, the CDR3 reads TGCGCCAGCAGCCAATTGTCCATGAACACTGAAGCTTTCTTT. It translates to CASSQLSMNTEAFF.

This clonotype appeared a few times. The genes are TRBV15 and TRBJ2-5; D could derive from TRBD1 or TRBD2 (5 bases each). The CDR3 runs 16 residues. The V end was cut by 5 bases, the J end by 3 bases, with 19 bases between. Per germline, CDR1 LNHNV and CDR2 YYDKDF (reference sequence). CDR3 region: CATSFKGLLGEETQYF. The CDR3 DNA reads as TGTGCCACCAGCTTTAAGGGCTTGCTGGGGGAAGAGACCCAGTACTTC.

The chain has TRBV20-1 and TRBJ2-1; 9 bases map to TRBD2. The CDR3 contains 14 residues. The V and J ends lost 6 bases and 7 bases, in that order; junction bases with no gene match: 10. CDR1 is DFQATT and CDR2 is SNEGSKA in the germline V gene (reference sequence). This chain's CDR3 is CSAMGLAGTNEQFF. CDR3 in DNA: TGCAGTGCCATGGGGCTAGCGGGAACGAATGAGCAGTTCTTC.

Worth noting for this clonotype: At one end the junction does not follow the germline gene, possibly because of a read error. V is TRBV20-1 and J is TRBJ2-5; the D gene is possibly TRBD2 (7 bases). The CDR3 covers 15 residues. Germline CDR1 reads DFQATT; CDR2 reads SNEGSKA (reference sequence). This CDR3 is CSVREGGGGEETQYF. CDR3 sequence (DNA): TGCAGTGTTAGAGAGGGGGGGGGCGGAGAAGAGACCCAGTACTTC.

This clonotype was counted at least ten times. The V and J genes are TRBV28 and TRBJ2-7; no clear D gene. Germline-derived CDR1 and CDR2 are MDHEN and SYDVKM. The CDR3 covers 11 residues. V was shortened by 6 bases and J by 5 bases, with 8 bases between the two germline ends. CDR3 DNA sequence: TGTGCCAGCAGCCCCTTCAACGAGCAGTACTTC. Translation gives CASSPFNEQYF.

This clonotype was found many times. The chain links TRBV29-1 to TRBJ1-2; TRBD1 is a possible D gene (5 bases). This CDR3 has 12 residues. V was shortened by 4 bases and J by 8 bases, with 14 bases between the two germline ends. Germline CDR1 is SQVTM and CDR2 is ANQGSEA. The DNA of the CDR3 is TGCAGCGTTGCACCCAGGGCGGGGGGCTACACCTTC. Its protein product is CSVAPRAGGYTF.

This clonotype occurred a few times. This sequence joins TRBV7-9 and TRBJ2-3; weak D call: TRBD1 (6 bases). Trimming cost V 3 bases and J 3 bases, with 13 bases left between them. This CDR3 contains 15 residues. Germline-derived CDR1 and CDR2 are SEHNR and FQNEAQ (reference sequence). The CDR3 sequence is CASSFPPRGTDTQYF. CDR3 DNA sequence: TGTGCCAGCAGCTTCCCTCCTAGGGGGACAGATACGCAGTATTTT. Together with reference TRBV7-9 and TRBJ2-3, the CDR3 gives the full variable domain: DTGVSQNPRHKITKRGQNVTFRCDPISEHNRLYWYRQTLGQGPEFLTYFQNEAQLEKSRLLSDRFSAERPKGSFSTLEIQRTEQGDSAMYLCASSFPPRGTDTQYFGPGTRLTVL.

In the case of this clonotype: This may arise from a read error, as a much more abundant clone is one base away. This chain joins TRBV24-1 and TRBJ2-7; 7 positions match TRBD2. Germline V gene sequence: CDR1 KGHDR, CDR2 SFDVKD. The CDR3 is 13 amino acids. V shed 5 bases and J 6 bases; nucleotides not matched to a gene: 6. The CDR3 DNA reads TGTGCCACCAGTGCCTTCGGGAGGATCGAGCAGTACTTC. Its translation: CATSAFGRIEQYF.

This clonotype appeared many times. This chain links TRBV7-2 with TRBJ2-5, with unresolved D. V was clipped by 1 base and J by 3 bases, with 6 bases between them. Germline CDR1 and CDR2: SGHTA and FQGNSA. The CDR3 runs to 13 residues. CDR3 loop: CASSLVREETQYF. Written as DNA, the CDR3 is TGTGCCAGCAGCTTAGTTAGGGAAGAGACCCAGTACTTC.

V is TRBV28 and J is TRBJ1-2; D is possibly TRBD1 (5 bases). Germline V gene sequence: CDR1 MDHEN, CDR2 SYDVKM. The CDR3 spans 14 residues. V lost 4 bases, J lost 4 bases, and 13 bases lay in between. DNA for the CDR3: TGTGCCAGCAGTTCGGTGACAGCCCCCTATGGCTACACCTTC. Translating gives CASSSVTAPYGYTF.

This clonotype has more than one count but fewer than ten. The genes are TRBV19 and TRBJ2-7; 9 nucleotides align to TRBD2. Germline V gives CDR1 LNHDA, CDR2 SQIVND (reference sequence). V lost 4 bases to trimming and J lost 6 bases; unmatched junction nucleotides: 13. The CDR3 contains 16 residues. In DNA form, the CDR3 reads TGTGCCAGTAGTACCGCATATAGCGGGAGAAAAGGCGAGCAGTACTTC. Translating gives CASSTAYSGRKGEQYF.

Only one count was recorded for this clonotype. The chain uses TRBV5-1 and TRBJ2-1; D remains unclear. CDR1 and CDR2 from the germline V gene are SGHRS and YFSETQ. The length of the CDR3 is 14 residues. Trimming took 0 bases from V and 8 from J, leaving 12 bases between them. CDR3 protein: CASSLANDLDEQFF. DNA of the CDR3: TGCGCCAGCAGCTTGGCCAACGACTTGGATGAGCAGTTCTTC.

The rearrangement joins TRBV2 to TRBJ1-2; no reliable D call. The V end lost 1 base, the J end lost 2 bases, and 5 bases lay between the germline ends. In germline, CDR1 is SNHLY, CDR2 FYNNEI. This CDR3 is 13 amino acids long. This CDR3 reads CASSEVANYGYTF. The CDR3, as DNA: TGTGCCAGCAGTGAAGTGGCCAACTATGGCTACACCTTC.

This clonotype has only a few counts. The chain joins TRBV15 to TRBJ1-1, with D perhaps TRBD1 (6 bases). The CDR3 has 15 residues. Germline CDR1 and CDR2: LNHNV and YYDKDF (reference sequence). V dropped 0 bases and J dropped 4 bases, with 12 bases sitting between them. This CDR3 is CATSRDLGAGTEAFF. In DNA form, the CDR3 reads TGTGCCACCAGCAGAGATTTGGGGGCGGGCACTGAAGCTTTCTTT.

This clonotype was recorded once. The DNA of the CDR3 is TGTGCCAGCAGCCAAGAGGTCGACAATGAGCAGTACTTC. Residues: CASSQEVDNEQYF. The J gene is TRBJ2-5, the V gene TRBV14; no firm D call. The V gene's germline CDR1 is SGHDN and CDR2 FVKESK. The CDR3 is 13 residues long. V lost 0 bases to trimming and J lost 11 bases, with 13 bases between them.

J is TRBJ2-1 and V is TRBV11-3; 7 bases agree with TRBD2. CDR1 SGHNT and CDR2 YENEEA come from the germline V gene. The CDR3 is 15 amino acids. Trimming cost V 2 bases and J 7 bases; bases outside gene matches: 8. The CDR3 bases are TGTGCCAGCAGCTTATCGGGAGGATCGAGGAATGAGCAGTTCTTC. The encoded protein is CASSLSGGSRNEQFF.

V is TRBV6-5 and J is TRBJ1-1; 7 nucleotides line up with TRBD1. Germline V gene data show CDR1 as MNHEY and CDR2 as SVGAGI. The CDR3 is 15 amino acids. The V gene end was trimmed by 7 bases and the J gene end by 4 bases; junction bases not matched to a gene: 12. For the CDR3, the DNA is TGTGCCAGCAACAAAGACAGGGCCGGTGTCACTGAAGCTTTCTTT. It codes for CASNKDRAGVTEAFF.

V usage is TRBV18 and J usage is TRBJ2-1, with D possibly being TRBD1 (6 bases). Deletions cut 3 bases from V and 15 bases from J, with 12 bases between. The CDR3 length is 11 residues. From germline, CDR1 is KGHSH and CDR2 LQKENI. The CDR3 nucleotides are TGTGCCAGCTCACCTGTGGGGGCGGTGTTCTTC. This translates into CASSPVGAVFF.

The rearrangement uses TRBV20-1 and TRBJ1-5; D not certain. This CDR3 spans 16 amino acids. Germline V gene data show CDR1 as DFQATT and CDR2 as SNEGSKA (reference sequence). CDR3 in DNA: TGCAGCACTAGGTTCCCCGGGCAAGGCCTATCAGCGGCCCAGCATTTT. This encodes CSTRFPGQGLSAAQHF.

Points on this clonotype: One end of the junction fails to match germline, which may point to a read error. The chain couples TRBV7-2 to TRBJ1-4, with 8 bases aligning to TRBD1. The germline gives CDR1 SGHTA, CDR2 FQGNSA. The CDR3 runs to 14 residues. The CDR3 DNA reads TGTGCCGGCAGCTTAGGACAGGGTGTCGAAAAACTGTTTTTT. Protein product: CAGSLGQGVEKLFF.

This clonotype was seen a few times. The chain couples TRBV20-1 to TRBJ2-1; TRBD2 is a possible D gene (5 bases). The germline V gene has CDR1 DFQATT and CDR2 SNEGSKA (reference sequence). V lost 5 bases and J 5 bases, leaving 10 bases between the germline ends. The CDR3 consists of 12 residues. CDR3 coding DNA: TGCAGTGCTCCGAGGGATGACAATGAGCAGTTCTTC. Translating gives CSAPRDDNEQFF.

This clonotype was seen just once. V and J are TRBV11-2 and TRBJ2-3; 8 bases agree with TRBD1. The CDR3 is 16 residues long. Germline CDR1 and CDR2: SGHAT and FQNNGV. Trimming cost V 5 bases and J 5 bases; bases outside gene matches: 12. CDR3 loop: CASSLNPTGAGDTQYF. DNA for the CDR3: TGTGCCAGCAGCCTAAACCCGACAGGGGCCGGAGATACGCAGTATTTT.